Below, 27 T cell receptor beta chains from the same sample are listed, as sequenced in a study of blood T cell repertoires in COVID-19. The method was immunoSEQ multiplex PCR; TCRdb's version includes in-frame clones alone and lacks a portion of them. The table includes roughly 190,000 clones, roughly 80% detected once. The sequencing sample was made of peripheral blood. These receptors were taken from a woman between 45 and 65 years old with acute or convalescent COVID-19.

The chain uses TRBV19 and TRBJ1-5; possibly TRBD1 for D (6 bases). Trimming took off 8 bases at V and 4 bases at J, with 15 bases between the two ends. CDR3 size: 14 residues. The V gene's germline CDR1 is LNHDA and CDR2 SQIVND (reference sequence). DNA for the CDR3: TGTGCCAGTGCTGCACTGAGGGGGAATCAGCCCCAGCATTTT. Encoded protein: CASAALRGNQPQHF.

At least ten counts were recorded for this clone. V is TRBV11-2 and J is TRBJ2-1; 13 bases fit TRBD2. V dropped 5 bases and J dropped 3; count of bases not matched to a gene: 7. This CDR3 region has 17 residues. Looked up from germline, CDR1 is SGHAT and CDR2 is FQNNGV. In DNA, the CDR3 is TGTGCCAGCAGCCACGGACTAGCGGGGGCCAGCTACAATGAGCAGTTCTTC. Its protein product is CASSHGLAGASYNEQFF.

V gene TRBV23-1 combines with J gene TRBJ2-3; a possible D gene is TRBD1 (8 bases). TRBV23-1 is assigned to the ORF class and has an uncertain function. V gave up 6 bases and J gave up 6 bases, with 16 bases separating them. This CDR3 region has 14 residues. The CDR3 sequence is CASRPTGGADTQYF. The DNA for the CDR3 is TGCGCCAGCAGGCCCACAGGGGGGGCGGATACGCAGTATTTT.

This clone has a single count. This chain connects TRBV9 to TRBJ2-1, with D maybe TRBD1 (6 bases). The V gene's germline CDR1 is SGDLS and CDR2 YYNGEE. Trimming pared 4 bases from V and 4 bases from J, leaving 12 bases between. The CDR3 sequence is 14 residues long. The CDR3, as DNA: TGTGCCAGCAGCCGGACAGAGGGGTACAATGAGCAGTTCTTC. Protein product: CASSRTEGYNEQFF.

The chain uses TRBV5-1 and TRBJ2-3; TRBD2 is a possible D gene (6 bases). This CDR3 is 15 amino acids long. Germline CDR1 reads SGHRS; CDR2 reads YFSETQ. Trimming shortened V by 9 bases and J by 0 bases, and 17 bases separated the two germline ends. The CDR3 region is CATTVGSLSTDTQYF. The CDR3 DNA reads TGCGCCACCACCGTCGGGAGCCTAAGCACAGATACGCAGTATTTT.

The CDR3 loop is CSVYRGLGEKLFF. The CDR3 region has the DNA TGCAGCGTTTACAGGGGGTTGGGTGAAAAACTGTTTTTT. The rearrangement uses TRBV29-1 and TRBJ1-4; 8 bases fit TRBD1. Germline CDR1 and CDR2: SQVTM and ANQGSEA. Trimming cost V 5 bases and J 7 bases; bases outside gene matches: 6. The CDR3 loop spans 13 amino acids.

This chain links TRBV6-6 with TRBJ1-4; D gene uncertain. Germline lookup yields CDR1 MNHNY and CDR2 SVGAGI (reference sequence). The V and J ends lost 6 bases and 3 bases respectively, with 5 bases between them. CDR3 length: 12 amino acids. CDR3 DNA: TGTGCCAGCAGCCATCCTAATGAAAAACTGTTTTTT. It codes for CASSHPNEKLFF.

This clone came up a few times. The chain is built from TRBV7-8 and TRBJ2-7; D is possibly TRBD1 (6 bases). The CDR3 is made up of 14 amino acids. The V end lost 6 bases, the J end lost 3 bases, and 15 bases lay between the germline ends. Germline loops: CDR1 SGHVS, CDR2 FQNEAQ. The CDR3 DNA reads TGTGCCAGCAGTTCTTACAGGGATGGCTACGAGCAGTACTTC. Translation gives CASSSYRDGYEQYF.

This chain links TRBV2 with TRBJ2-3; D not certain. The CDR3 consists of 12 residues. V was trimmed by 4 bases and J by 5 bases, leaving 7 bases between them. The germline gives CDR1 SNHLY, CDR2 FYNNEI. The CDR3, as DNA: TGTGCCAGCAGTGTTAGTCGAGATACGCAGTATTTT. Protein: CASSVSRDTQYF.

The chain employs TRBV12-3 or TRBV12-4 and TRBJ1-2; D uncertain. The CDR3 sequence is 12 residues long. Trimming left V 7 bases short and J 4 bases short, with 10 bases between. This CDR3 reads CASIGAGYGYTF. CDR3 DNA sequence: TGTGCCAGCATCGGCGCGGGCTATGGCTACACCTTC.

V is TRBV28 and J is TRBJ2-1; 8 positions match TRBD2. V shed 1 base and J 6 bases; nucleotides not matched to a gene: 5. The CDR3 consists of 15 residues. Germline V lookup: CDR1 MDHEN, CDR2 SYDVKM. The CDR3 sequence: CASSLLTSGGNEQFF. Here the CDR3 DNA reads TGTGCCAGCAGTTTATTAACTAGCGGAGGCAATGAGCAGTTCTTC.

This sequence joins TRBV28 and TRBJ1-1; a weak D match, TRBD1 (6 bases). V shed 5 bases and J shed 0 bases, with 10 bases lying between them. This CDR3 comprises 14 residues. Per the germline V gene, CDR1 is MDHEN and CDR2 is SYDVKM. This CDR3 is CASSPRQVNTEAFF. CDR3 in DNA: TGTGCCAGCAGTCCGAGACAGGTGAACACTGAAGCTTTCTTT. Full variable domain (missing parts from reference TRBV28 and TRBJ1-1): DVKVTQSSRYLVKRTGEKVFLECVQDMDHENMFWYRQDPGLGLRLIYFSYDVKMKEKGDIPEGYSVSREKKERFSLILESASTNQTSMYLCASSPRQVNTEAFFGQGTRLTVV.

V is TRBV5-8 and J is TRBJ2-7, with a weak D call TRBD2 (5 bases). The CDR3 has 14 amino acids. Trimming took off 1 base at V and 6 bases at J, with 14 bases between the two ends. The V gene's germline CDR1 is SGHTS and CDR2 YDEGEE. CDR3 sequence reads: CASSLWALEGEQYF. CDR3 coding DNA: TGTGCCAGCAGCTTGTGGGCTCTTGAGGGCGAGCAGTACTTC.

J is TRBJ2-1 and V is TRBV12-5; TRBD1 matches at 9 bases. J gave up 5 bases and V 0 bases, and 8 bases lay outside the gene matches. This CDR3 has 17 amino acids. Germline V lookup: CDR1 LGHNT, CDR2 FRNRAP. CDR3 bases: TGTGCTAGTGGTTTGGTAATTTCGACAGGGGGTCACAATGAGCAGTTCTTC. Protein: CASGLVISTGGHNEQFF.

This chain uses TRBV28 with TRBJ2-7; 11 nucleotides align to TRBD1. The CDR3 spans 12 residues. V dropped 8 bases and J dropped 6; count of bases not matched to a gene: 3. Germline CDR1 reads MDHEN; CDR2 reads SYDVKM. The CDR3 nucleotides are TGTGCCAGCCGGACAGGGGGCAGCGAGCAGTACTTC. It is translated as CASRTGGSEQYF.

The rearrangement uses TRBV6-5 and TRBJ1-6; 7 bases match TRBD1. The CDR3 runs to 14 residues. The germline V gene has CDR1 MNHEY and CDR2 SVGAGI. Unmatched junction bases numbered 5, after V lost 4 bases and J lost 8 bases. The CDR3 bases are TGTGCCAGCAGTTTGGGACAGAAGGATTCACCCCTCCACTTT. Its protein product is CASSLGQKDSPLHF.

This clone was observed once. The rearrangement links TRBV9 to TRBJ2-6; D unresolved. The CDR3 covers 19 residues. Trimming took 4 bases from V and 0 from J, leaving 20 bases between them. CDR1 SGDLS and CDR2 YYNGEE come from the germline V gene. Here the CDR3 DNA reads TGTGCCAGCAGCCCCCTAGGAAAGGTAGATAGCTCTGGGGCCAACGTCCTGACTTTC. Its translation is CASSPLGKVDSSGANVLTF.

The chain uses TRBV5-6 and TRBJ2-7; 7 nucleotides match TRBD1. This CDR3 is built from 16 residues. CDR1 and CDR2 (germline): SGHDT, YYEEEE. V was clipped by 0 bases and J by 2 bases; unmatched bases: 8. The CDR3 protein is CASSLEAGTATYEQYF. The CDR3 nucleotides read TGTGCCAGCAGCTTGGAGGCTGGGACAGCCACCTACGAGCAGTACTTC.

V gene TRBV6-2 or TRBV6-3 combines with J gene TRBJ2-2, with D possibly being TRBD1 (5 bases). Germline CDR1 MNHEY, CDR2 SVGEGT. Trimming removed 2 bases from V and 6 bases from J, with 13 bases in between. This CDR3 has 15 residues. The CDR3 nucleotides read TGTGCCAGCAGTTACGCAGGGTATGTGGCCGGGGAGCTGTTTTTT. Encoded protein: CASSYAGYVAGELFF.

This chain links TRBV5-1 with TRBJ2-7; tentative D call: TRBD2 (7 bases). The germline V and J ends were trimmed by 5 bases and 0 bases, with 21 bases remaining between them. CDR1 and CDR2 from the germline V gene are SGHRS and YFSETQ. The length of the CDR3 is 17 residues. CDR3 in amino acids: CASSASGGGSSSYEQYF. The CDR3, as DNA: TGCGCCAGCAGTGCTTCGGGGGGCGGATCGAGCTCCTACGAGCAGTACTTC.

This chain connects TRBV7-6 to TRBJ2-2; 14 bases map to TRBD2. Per the germline V gene, CDR1 is SGHVS and CDR2 is FNYEAQ. V shed 5 bases and J 7 bases; nucleotides not matched to a gene: 9. This CDR3 has 17 residues. The CDR3 here is CASSPGTSGSTSGELFF. The DNA of the CDR3 is TGTGCCAGCAGCCCTGGGACTAGCGGGAGTACGAGCGGGGAGCTGTTTTTT.

This clone showed up just once. The chain has TRBV6-5 and TRBJ1-5; D unclear. The V gene's germline CDR1 is MNHEY and CDR2 SVGAGI. The CDR3 sequence is 13 residues long. Trimming pared 0 bases from V and 4 bases from J, leaving 4 bases between. The CDR3: CASSYSRNQPQHF. The CDR3, as DNA: TGTGCCAGCAGTTACTCCAGAAATCAGCCCCAGCATTTT.

The chain joins TRBV6-5 to TRBJ2-3; TRBD2 aligns across 9 bases. CDR3 length: 15 residues. J was trimmed by 5 bases and V by 8 bases; bases with no gene match: 11. Germline V gene lookup returns CDR1 MNHEY and CDR2 SVGAGI. In DNA, the CDR3 is TGTGCCAGCGTAAAAGCGGGGGGCCAAATAGATACGCAGTATTTT. Translating gives CASVKAGGQIDTQYF.

The J gene is TRBJ1-5, the V gene TRBV10-2, with 11 bases identical to TRBD1. The length of the CDR3 is 16 residues. Trimming cost V 8 bases and J 7 bases; bases outside gene matches: 13. The germline V gene has CDR1 WSHSY and CDR2 SAAADI. This chain's CDR3 is CASRDRGGMAGQPQHF. The CDR3 DNA sequence: TGCGCCAGCCGGGACAGGGGGGGGATGGCGGGGCAGCCCCAGCATTTT.

J is TRBJ1-4 and V is TRBV5-6; TRBD1 aligns across 9 bases. Germline CDR1 and CDR2: SGHDT and YYEEEE. This CDR3 region has 17 residues. V was pared by 3 bases and J by 1 base, with 7 bases of the junction left unmatched. DNA of the CDR3: TGTGCCAGCAGCTCGTACAGGGGGCTAGGAACTAATGAAAAACTGTTTTTT. It yields the protein CASSSYRGLGTNEKLFF.

This clone has just a few counts. The chain combines TRBV7-2 with TRBJ2-1; the match to TRBD1 covers 7 bases. CDR3 length equals 14 residues. From germline, CDR1 is SGHTA and CDR2 FQGNSA. V shed 2 bases, J shed 10 bases, and the junction held 8 bases outside the gene matches. The CDR3 region has the DNA TGTGCCAGCAGCTTACACTACAGGGGAAACGAGCAGTTCTTC. It yields the protein CASSLHYRGNEQFF.

J is TRBJ1-1 and V is TRBV5-1, with TRBD1 matching 12 bases. Losses at the gene ends were 4 bases for V and 10 bases for J; bases not matched to a gene: 5. CDR1 is SGHRS, CDR2 YFSETQ, per germline. This CDR3 is built from 13 residues. The CDR3 region is CASSGDRGRSAFF. In DNA form, the CDR3 reads TGCGCCAGCAGCGGGGACAGGGGGCGATCAGCTTTCTTT.